These 18 T cell receptor beta chains share one sample of origin, sequenced in a study of metastatic and nonmetastatic thyroid tumors. Not a single patient had been given any form of treatment at any point before undergoing thyroid surgery. TCRdb re-called clones via MiXCR from the PCR reads. The sample has around 50,000 clones, 25% to 35% seen once. The specimen was blood. Every receptor here comes from a female donor with papillary thyroid cancer or a benign thyroid nodule (not recorded which). Some clones in this sample may be carry-over from other donors' samples.

Many counts were recorded for this clone. The rearrangement uses TRBV4-1 and TRBJ1-2; 10 bases align to TRBD1. The V gene end was trimmed by 1 base and the J gene end by 6 bases; junction bases not matched to a gene: 8. Germline CDR1 and CDR2: MGHRA and YSYEKL. The CDR3 consists of 16 residues. The CDR3: CASSQVVGQGVDGYTF. In DNA form, the CDR3 reads TGCGCCAGCAGCCAAGTGGTCGGACAGGGGGTCGATGGCTACACCTTC.

On this clone itself: The identical CDR3 is also encoded by other nucleotide sequences in the sample. This chain connects TRBV20-1 to TRBJ2-7; 12 bases match TRBD2. Per germline, CDR1 DFQATT and CDR2 SNEGSKA (reference sequence). J lost 4 bases, V lost 6 bases, and 10 bases had no gene match. This CDR3 region has 15 residues. The CDR3 DNA follows: TGCAGTGCCAAAGCCGGACTAGCGGGGACTTACGAGCAGTACTTC. Translated, it gives CSAKAGLAGTYEQYF.

This clone has more than one count but fewer than ten. The genes are TRBV27 and TRBJ2-5; the match to TRBD2 covers 8 bases. Germline CDR1 MNHEY, CDR2 SMNVEV (reference sequence). There are 14 residues in the CDR3. Germline trimming cut 6 bases from V and 1 base from J; bases unmatched to any gene: 4. CDR3 loop: CASRAGAFQETQYF. For the CDR3, the DNA is TGTGCCAGCAGAGCGGGGGCCTTCCAAGAGACCCAGTACTTC.

The V call is TRBV6-1, the J call TRBJ1-2, with D possibly matching TRBD1 (6 bases). There are 17 residues in the CDR3. Germline CDR1 MNHNS, CDR2 SASEGT. Trimming stripped 7 bases from V and 0 bases from J, with 21 bases between. The CDR3 DNA is TGTGCCAGCACCCTCTTCTGGGGGCGGCGAGCTAACTATGGCTACACCTTC. Translated: CASTLFWGRRANYGYTF.

This clone was counted between two and nine times. This chain connects TRBV19 to TRBJ1-6; D gene uncertain. Germline V CDR1 and CDR2: LNHDA, SQIVND (reference sequence). Trimming pared 6 bases from V and 1 base from J, leaving 10 bases between. This CDR3 is built from 15 residues. The CDR3 bases are TGTGCCAGTAGATCCGAACGGTCCTATAATTCACCCCTCCACTTT. This codes for CASRSERSYNSPLHF.

J is TRBJ2-1 and V is TRBV5-1; possibly TRBD2 for D (5 bases). The germline CDR1 and CDR2 sequences are SGHRS and YFSETQ. Trimming took off 3 bases at V and 0 bases at J, with 16 bases between the two ends. The CDR3 loop spans 17 amino acids. The chain's CDR3 is CASSSTVTGSSYNEQFF. In DNA form, the CDR3 reads TGCGCCAGCAGCTCGACCGTGACGGGAAGCTCCTACAATGAGCAGTTCTTC.

The chain links TRBV6-2 or TRBV6-3 to TRBJ2-7; no reliable D call. This CDR3 is built from 15 residues. The ends were cut back, 7 bases at V and 4 bases at J, with 20 bases in the middle. Germline V lookup: CDR1 MNHEY, CDR2 SVGEGT. The CDR3, as DNA: TGTGCCAGCAACCGGGTGTCGGTAGGCCAGTACGAGCAGTACTTC. Encoded protein: CASNRVSVGQYEQYF.

The V gene is TRBV20-1, the J gene TRBJ2-2; 8 bases align to TRBD2. The V gene's germline CDR1 is DFQATT and CDR2 SNEGSKA (reference sequence). The CDR3 runs 16 residues. The trim removed 3 bases at V and 5 bases at J, leaving 11 bases unmatched. The CDR3 nucleotides read TGCAGTGCTAGGGGTGTTGAGCGGGAGAGAACCGGGGAGCTGTTTTTT. Amino acid sequence: CSARGVERERTGELFF.

This rearrangement joins TRBV7-3 to TRBJ1-6, with a possible D match to TRBD1 (5 bases). The CDR3 loop spans 13 amino acids. Germline V gene lookup returns CDR1 SGHTA and CDR2 FQGTGA. Trimming pared 5 bases from V and 9 bases from J, leaving 11 bases between. The CDR3 DNA reads as TGTGCCAGCAGCCTTTCAGGGATTTCACCCCTCCACTTT. It specifies CASSLSGISPLHF.

This clone occurred many times. Other DNA sequences in the sample encode the same CDR3. This chain connects TRBV7-2 to TRBJ2-7; no reliable D call. V shed 3 bases and J shed 2 bases, with 8 bases lying between them. Germline CDR1 and CDR2: SGHTA and FQGNSA. The CDR3 runs to 13 residues. CDR3 region: CASSLKGTYEQYF. In DNA, the CDR3 is TGTGCCAGCAGCTTGAAGGGCACCTACGAGCAGTACTTC.

This clone was counted only a few times. The chain employs TRBV7-8 and TRBJ2-7; D gene uncertain. Trimming stripped 4 bases from V and 4 bases from J, with 11 bases between. CDR3 size: 13 residues. Germline loops: CDR1 SGHVS, CDR2 FQNEAQ. Here the CDR3 DNA reads TGTGCCAGCAGCTGGGGAAGTTGGTACGAGCAGTACTTC. This sequence encodes CASSWGSWYEQYF.

At least ten counts were recorded for this clone. This chain's CDR3 is CASSPEGFALIRNEQFF. The CDR3 DNA reads as TGTGCCAGCAGCCCCGAGGGGTTCGCCCTAATTAGGAATGAGCAGTTCTTC. This sequence joins TRBV7-9 and TRBJ2-1, with D perhaps given as TRBD1 or TRBD2 (5 bases each). The V end was cut by 5 bases, the J end by 7 bases, with 24 bases between. Germline CDR1 reads SEHNR; CDR2 reads FQNEAQ (reference sequence). There are 17 residues in the CDR3.

Many counts were recorded for this clone. The V and J genes are TRBV7-2 and TRBJ2-3; 10 nucleotides align to TRBD1. CDR3 length: 14 residues. Germline loops: CDR1 SGHTA, CDR2 FQGNSA. The V gene end was trimmed by 6 bases and the J gene end by 4 bases; junction bases not matched to a gene: 4. In DNA, the CDR3 is TGTGCCAGCAGTTGGGACAGGGGATCAGATACGCAGTATTTT. The encoded protein is CASSWDRGSDTQYF.

The genes are TRBV7-3 and TRBJ2-1; 14 bases align to TRBD2. The germline V gene has CDR1 SGHTA and CDR2 FQGTGA. V gave up 5 bases and J gave up 7 bases; unmatched junction bases: 10. The CDR3 covers 17 residues. This chain's CDR3 is CASSPRRLAGGDNEQFF. The CDR3 nucleotides read TGTGCCAGCAGCCCGAGGAGACTAGCGGGAGGGGATAATGAGCAGTTCTTC. The full variable domain, its missing parts supplied by reference TRBV7-3 and TRBJ2-1, is GAGVSQTPSNKVTEKGKYVELRCDPISGHTALYWYRQSLGQGPEFLIYFQGTGAADDSGLPNDRFFAVRPEGSVSTLKIQRTERGDSAVYLCASSPRRLAGGDNEQFFGPGTRLTVL.

The rearrangement uses TRBV12-3 or TRBV12-4 and TRBJ2-2; D remains unclear. V lost 1 base and J 5 bases, leaving 11 bases between the germline ends. There are 15 residues in the CDR3. The CDR3 nucleotides are TGTGCCAGCAGTTTAGGGGGAAGCAAGACCGGGGAGCTGTTTTTT. It translates to CASSLGGSKTGELFF.

This chain uses TRBV5-1 with TRBJ2-1, with 7 bases matching TRBD1. The CDR3 totals 15 residues. J was trimmed by 8 bases and V by 0 bases; bases with no gene match: 8. CDR1 SGHRS and CDR2 YFSETQ come from the germline V gene. CDR3 in DNA: TGCGCCAGCAGCTTGGCAGGGGGTCCGTGGGATGAGCAGTTCTTC. Amino acid sequence: CASSLAGGPWDEQFF.

This clone was seen only a few times. Here the CDR3 reads CASSYSASGRETQYF. CDR3 nucleotides: TGTGCCAGCAGTTACTCTGCTAGCGGGCGGGAGACCCAGTACTTC. This chain joins TRBV6-2 or TRBV6-3 and TRBJ2-5, with 8 bases aligning to TRBD2. CDR3 length: 15 residues. The V gene end was trimmed by 0 bases and the J gene end by 5 bases; junction bases not matched to a gene: 5. In germline, CDR1 is MNHEY, CDR2 SVGEGT.

This chain links TRBV6-1 with TRBJ1-2; D is ambiguous. V lost 8 bases and J 9 bases, leaving 4 bases between the germline ends. CDR1 is MNHNS, CDR2 SASEGT, per germline. The CDR3 has 8 amino acids. The CDR3 sequence is CASGCYTF. CDR3 nucleotide sequence: TGTGCCAGCGGGTGCTACACCTTC.